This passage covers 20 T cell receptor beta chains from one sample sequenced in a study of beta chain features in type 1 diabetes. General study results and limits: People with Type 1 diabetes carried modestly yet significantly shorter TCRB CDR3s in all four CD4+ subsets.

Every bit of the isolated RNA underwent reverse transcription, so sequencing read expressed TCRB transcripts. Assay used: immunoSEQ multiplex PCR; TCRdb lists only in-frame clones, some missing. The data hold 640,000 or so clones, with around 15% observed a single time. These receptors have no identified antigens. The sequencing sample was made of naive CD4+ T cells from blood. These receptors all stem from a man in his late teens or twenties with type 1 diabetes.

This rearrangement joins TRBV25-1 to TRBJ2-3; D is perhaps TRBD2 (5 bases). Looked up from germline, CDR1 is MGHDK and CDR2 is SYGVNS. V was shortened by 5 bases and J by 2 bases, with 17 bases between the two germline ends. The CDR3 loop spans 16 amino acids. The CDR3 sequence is CASSTALEGNTDTQYF. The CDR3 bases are TGTGCCAGCAGTACCGCCCTCGAGGGAAACACAGATACGCAGTATTTT.

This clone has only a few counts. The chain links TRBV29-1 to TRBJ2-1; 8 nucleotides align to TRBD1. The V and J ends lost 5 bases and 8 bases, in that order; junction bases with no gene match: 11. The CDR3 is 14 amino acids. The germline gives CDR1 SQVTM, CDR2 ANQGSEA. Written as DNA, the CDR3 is TGCAGCGTTTCCCTCCAGGGGGCTAAGGATGAGCAGTTCTTC. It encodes CSVSLQGAKDEQFF.

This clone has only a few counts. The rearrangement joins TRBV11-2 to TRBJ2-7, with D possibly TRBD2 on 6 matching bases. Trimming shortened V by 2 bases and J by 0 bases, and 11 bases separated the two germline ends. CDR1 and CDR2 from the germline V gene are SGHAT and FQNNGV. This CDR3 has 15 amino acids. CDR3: CASSLLGRTSYEQYF. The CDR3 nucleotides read TGTGCCAGCAGCTTACTAGGGAGGACCTCCTACGAGCAGTACTTC.

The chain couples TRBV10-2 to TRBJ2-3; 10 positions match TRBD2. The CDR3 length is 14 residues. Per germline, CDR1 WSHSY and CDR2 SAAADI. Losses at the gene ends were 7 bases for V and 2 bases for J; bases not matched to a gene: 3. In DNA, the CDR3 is TGCGCCAGCACACTAGCGGGGCCCACAGATACGCAGTATTTT. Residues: CASTLAGPTDTQYF.

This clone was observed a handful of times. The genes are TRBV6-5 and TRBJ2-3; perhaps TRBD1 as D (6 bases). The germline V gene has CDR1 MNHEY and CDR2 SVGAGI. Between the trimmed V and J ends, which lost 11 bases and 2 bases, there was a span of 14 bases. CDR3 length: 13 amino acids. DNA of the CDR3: TGTGCCGCCGCGGCAGGGGACACAGATACGCAGTATTTT. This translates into CAAAAGDTDTQYF.

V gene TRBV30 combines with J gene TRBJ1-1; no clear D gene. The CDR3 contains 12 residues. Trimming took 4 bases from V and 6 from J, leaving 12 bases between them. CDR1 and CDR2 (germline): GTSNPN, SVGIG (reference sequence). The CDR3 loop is CAWNSRKAEAFF. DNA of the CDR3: TGTGCCTGGAACTCTCGGAAGGCTGAAGCTTTCTTT.

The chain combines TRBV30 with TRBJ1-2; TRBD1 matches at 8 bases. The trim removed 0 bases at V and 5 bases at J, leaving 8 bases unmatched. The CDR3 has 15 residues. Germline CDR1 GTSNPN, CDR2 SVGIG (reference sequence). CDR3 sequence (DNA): TGTGCCTGGAGTGTACTGGGGACAGGCACTTATGGCTACACCTTC. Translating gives CAWSVLGTGTYGYTF.

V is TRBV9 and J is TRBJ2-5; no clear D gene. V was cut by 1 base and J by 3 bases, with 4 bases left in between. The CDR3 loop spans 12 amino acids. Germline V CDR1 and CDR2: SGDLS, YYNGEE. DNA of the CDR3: TGTGCCAGCAGCGTACATGAAGAGACCCAGTACTTC. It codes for CASSVHEETQYF.

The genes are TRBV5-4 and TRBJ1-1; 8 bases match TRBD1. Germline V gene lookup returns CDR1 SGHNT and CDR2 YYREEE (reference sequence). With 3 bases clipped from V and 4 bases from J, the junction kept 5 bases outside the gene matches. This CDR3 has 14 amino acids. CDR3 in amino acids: CASSSKTGGTEAFF. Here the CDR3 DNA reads TGTGCCAGCAGCTCAAAAACAGGGGGCACTGAAGCTTTCTTT. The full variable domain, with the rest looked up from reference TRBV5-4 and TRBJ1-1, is ETGVTQSPTHLIKTRGQQVTLRCSSQSGHNTVSWYQQALGQGPQFIFQYYREEENGRGNFPPRFSGLQFPNYSSELNVNALELDDSALYLCASSSKTGGTEAFFGQGTRLTVV.

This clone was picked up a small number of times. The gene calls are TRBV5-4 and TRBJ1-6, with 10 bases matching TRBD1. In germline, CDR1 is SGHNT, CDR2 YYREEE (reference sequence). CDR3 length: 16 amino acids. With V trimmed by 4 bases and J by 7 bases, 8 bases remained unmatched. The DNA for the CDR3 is TGTGCCAGCAGCGAAGGAAGGGACAGGGGCAATTCACCCCTCCACTTT. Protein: CASSEGRDRGNSPLHF. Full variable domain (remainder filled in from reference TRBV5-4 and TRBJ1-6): ETGVTQSPTHLIKTRGQQVTLRCSSQSGHNTVSWYQQALGQGPQFIFQYYREEENGRGNFPPRFSGLQFPNYSSELNVNALELDDSALYLCASSEGRDRGNSPLHFGNGTRLTVT.

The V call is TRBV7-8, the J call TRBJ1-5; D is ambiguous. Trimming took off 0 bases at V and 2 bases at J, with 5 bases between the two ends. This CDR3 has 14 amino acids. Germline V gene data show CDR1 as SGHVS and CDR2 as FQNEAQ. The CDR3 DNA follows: TGTGCCAGCAGCTTAGCGCTAGGCAATCAGCCCCAGCATTTT. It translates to CASSLALGNQPQHF.

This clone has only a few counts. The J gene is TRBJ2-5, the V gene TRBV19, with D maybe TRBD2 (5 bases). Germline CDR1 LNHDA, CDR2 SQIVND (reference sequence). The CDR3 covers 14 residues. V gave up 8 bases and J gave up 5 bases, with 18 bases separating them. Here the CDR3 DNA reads TGTGCCAGTGGGGAGACACTCCCCGGGGAGACCCAGTACTTC. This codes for CASGETLPGETQYF.

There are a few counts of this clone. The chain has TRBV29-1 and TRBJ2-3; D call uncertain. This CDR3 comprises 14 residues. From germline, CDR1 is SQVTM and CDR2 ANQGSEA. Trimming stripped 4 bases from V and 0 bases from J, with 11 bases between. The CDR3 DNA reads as TGCAGCGTTGGCTCAGCAACTAGCACAGATACGCAGTATTTT. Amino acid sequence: CSVGSATSTDTQYF.

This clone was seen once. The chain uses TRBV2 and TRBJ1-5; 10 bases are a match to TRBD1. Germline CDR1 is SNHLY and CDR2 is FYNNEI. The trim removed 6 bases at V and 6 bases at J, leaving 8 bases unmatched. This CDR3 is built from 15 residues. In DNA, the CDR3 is TGTGCCAGCAGAGGGACAGGGGTTTGGAGTCAGCCCCAGCATTTT. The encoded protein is CASRGTGVWSQPQHF.

The CDR3 DNA is TGTGCCAGCAGCCCAGGACAGGGTGTGGATGAGCAGTTCTTC. Amino acid sequence: CASSPGQGVDEQFF. The chain combines TRBV9 with TRBJ2-1, with 8 bases fitting TRBD1. V gave up 4 bases and J gave up 8 bases; unmatched junction bases: 8. Germline-derived CDR1 and CDR2 are SGDLS and YYNGEE. CDR3 length equals 14 residues. The full variable domain, with the rest looked up from reference TRBV9 and TRBJ2-1, is DSGVTQTPKHLITATGQRVTLRCSPRSGDLSVYWYQQSLDQGLQFLIQYYNGEERAKGNILERFSAQQFPDLHSELNLSSLELGDSALYFCASSPGQGVDEQFFGPGTRLTVL.

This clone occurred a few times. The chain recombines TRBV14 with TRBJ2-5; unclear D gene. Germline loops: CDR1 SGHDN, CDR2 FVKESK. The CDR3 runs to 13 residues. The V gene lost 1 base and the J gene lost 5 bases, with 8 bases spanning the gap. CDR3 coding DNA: TGTGCCAGCAGCCAAGGGCCTGGGGAGACCCAGTACTTC. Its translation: CASSQGPGETQYF.

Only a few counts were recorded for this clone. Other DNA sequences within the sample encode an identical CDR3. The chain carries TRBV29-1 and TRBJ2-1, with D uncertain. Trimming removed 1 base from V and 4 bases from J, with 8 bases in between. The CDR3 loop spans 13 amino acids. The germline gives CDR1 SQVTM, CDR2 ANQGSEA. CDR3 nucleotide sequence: TGCAGCGTTGAAGGGACGCTTTACAATGAGCAGTTCTTC. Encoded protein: CSVEGTLYNEQFF.

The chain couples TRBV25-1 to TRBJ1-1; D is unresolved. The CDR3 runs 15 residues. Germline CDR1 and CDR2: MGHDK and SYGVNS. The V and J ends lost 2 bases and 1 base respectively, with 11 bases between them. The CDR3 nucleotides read TGTGCCAGCAGTGAAATGAGTGAGGGGAACACTGAAGCTTTCTTT. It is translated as CASSEMSEGNTEAFF.

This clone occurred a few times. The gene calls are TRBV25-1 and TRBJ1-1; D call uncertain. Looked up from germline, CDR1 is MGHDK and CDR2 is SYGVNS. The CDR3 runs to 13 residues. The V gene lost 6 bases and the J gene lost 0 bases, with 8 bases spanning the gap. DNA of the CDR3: TGTGCCAGCAGGTCAAGGGTGAACACTGAAGCTTTCTTT. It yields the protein CASRSRVNTEAFF. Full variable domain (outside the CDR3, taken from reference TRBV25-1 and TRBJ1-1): EADIYQTPRYLVIGTGKKITLECSQTMGHDKMYWYQQDPGMELHLIHYSYGVNSTEKGDLSSESTVSRIRTEHFPLTLESARPSHTSQYLCASRSRVNTEAFFGQGTRLTVV.

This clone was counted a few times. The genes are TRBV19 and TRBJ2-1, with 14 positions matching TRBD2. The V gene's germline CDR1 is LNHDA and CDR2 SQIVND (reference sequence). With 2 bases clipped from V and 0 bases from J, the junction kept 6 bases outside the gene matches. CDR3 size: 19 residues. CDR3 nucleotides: TGTGCCAGTAGTATACGTCCCGGGACTAGCGGGGGCTCCTACAATGAGCAGTTCTTC. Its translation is CASSIRPGTSGGSYNEQFF.